The rows below give T cell receptor beta chains drawn from one sample of a study of T cells expressing NK-cell markers. With the 5' RACE reads reprocessed, TCRdb shows one record per CDR3 protein and no DNA. The sample totals fewer than 400,000 distinct CDR3 sequences; its top ten clones hold around a tenth. The source material was blood T cells: a sorted CD56 or NKG2C T cell subset, CD4+ or CD8+ T cells, or bulk PBMC T cells (not recorded which). Receptors were obtained from a woman aged 45-60 years in good health. Each CDR3 is given with its conserved first and last residue. Fields, in order: V gene, J gene, CDR3 protein.

v_call: TRBV9; j_call: TRBJ1-1; cdr3_aa: CASSVDGGAGEAFF
v_call: TRBV11-1; j_call: TRBJ2-3; cdr3_aa: CASSPSESPWGGDTQYF
v_call: TRBV2; j_call: TRBJ1-6; cdr3_aa: CASRTNPYNSPLHF
v_call: TRBV4-1; j_call: TRBJ2-4; cdr3_aa: CASSDPRAAKNIQYF
v_call: TRBV4-1; j_call: TRBJ2-1; cdr3_aa: CASSQSRTSGYEQFF
v_call: TRBV6-5; j_call: TRBJ1-2; cdr3_aa: CASTRTGNGYTF
v_call: TRBV18; j_call: TRBJ2-7; cdr3_aa: CASSRVQVGTSGSHEQYF
v_call: TRBV2; j_call: TRBJ2-4; cdr3_aa: CASSQRNIQYF
v_call: TRBV2; j_call: TRBJ2-1; cdr3_aa: CASSENLAGINEQFF
v_call: TRBV7-6; j_call: TRBJ1-5; cdr3_aa: CASSPVGRAQPQHF
v_call: TRBV20-1; j_call: TRBJ2-2; cdr3_aa: CSAHRDLTGELFF
v_call: TRBV3-1; j_call: TRBJ2-2; cdr3_aa: CASTSSVVTGELFF
v_call: TRBV9; j_call: TRBJ1-4; cdr3_aa: CASSVGLHGGDNEKLFF
v_call: TRBV2; j_call: TRBJ2-1; cdr3_aa: CASIPNRGLPFF
v_call: TRBV3-1; j_call: TRBJ2-3; cdr3_aa: CASSHFTGRITDTQYF
v_call: TRBV4-1; j_call: TRBJ2-1; cdr3_aa: CASSRYLEGNYNEQFF
v_call: TRBV5-5; j_call: TRBJ2-3; cdr3_aa: CASSLEGLAGGTDTQYF
v_call: TRBV24-1; j_call: TRBJ2-1; cdr3_aa: CATSRRTTLGSINEQFF
v_call: TRBV12-3/TRBV12-4; j_call: TRBJ1-1; cdr3_aa: CASIMGGLGNTEAFF
v_call: TRBV4-1; j_call: TRBJ1-2; cdr3_aa: CASSQGTGRYGYTF
v_call: TRBV20-1; j_call: TRBJ1-2; cdr3_aa: CSAWSDLEAYGYTF
v_call: TRBV7-9; j_call: TRBJ2-3; cdr3_aa: CASSRSPDTQYF
v_call: TRBV11-3; j_call: TRBJ2-4; cdr3_aa: CASSPSSRQFSAKNIQYF
v_call: TRBV12-3/TRBV12-4; j_call: TRBJ1-5; cdr3_aa: CASAEQGKNQPQHF
v_call: TRBV21-1; j_call: TRBJ1-5; cdr3_aa: CASEAGEPQHF
v_call: TRBV20-1; j_call: TRBJ1-2; cdr3_aa: CSAGQGARGYTF
v_call: TRBV7-3; j_call: TRBJ2-2; cdr3_aa: CASSLTGLAGSKANTGELFF
v_call: TRBV25-1; j_call: TRBJ2-1; cdr3_aa: CASSEYGSFNEQFF
v_call: TRBV24-1; j_call: TRBJ2-5; cdr3_aa: CATSLDSARETQYF
v_call: TRBV4-1; j_call: TRBJ2-2; cdr3_aa: CASSQDPGDLSGRAGELFF
v_call: TRBV12-3/TRBV12-4; j_call: TRBJ1-5; cdr3_aa: CASSQQTSVPGQGGQPQHF
v_call: TRBV21-1; j_call: TRBJ2-3; cdr3_aa: CASQARGTGTDTQYF
v_call: TRBV5-1; j_call: TRBJ1-3; cdr3_aa: CASSLAGPEFGNTIYF
v_call: TRBV19; j_call: TRBJ2-5; cdr3_aa: CASRSTLQETQYF
v_call: TRBV20-1; j_call: TRBJ2-7; cdr3_aa: CSASRTGREYEQYF
v_call: TRBV12-3/TRBV12-4; j_call: TRBJ2-5; cdr3_aa: CASSWLAGAGGETQYF
v_call: TRBV5-1; j_call: TRBJ2-1; cdr3_aa: CASSAGSSESNEQFF
v_call: TRBV28; j_call: TRBJ1-2; cdr3_aa: CASSLWVSDGYTF
v_call: TRBV5-1; j_call: TRBJ1-4; cdr3_aa: CASSLSVGSNEKLFF
v_call: TRBV9; j_call: TRBJ2-4; cdr3_aa: CASSPTGTNQNIQYF
v_call: TRBV3-1; j_call: TRBJ2-2; cdr3_aa: CASSPSITGELFF
v_call: TRBV7-9; j_call: TRBJ1-5; cdr3_aa: CASSFPGVGQPQHF
v_call: TRBV5-1; j_call: TRBJ2-1; cdr3_aa: CASSSGGRYNEQFF
v_call: TRBV10-3; j_call: TRBJ2-3; cdr3_aa: CAIKAGGGTDTQYF
v_call: TRBV29-1; j_call: TRBJ1-2; cdr3_aa: CSVEGSKTGVYGYTF
v_call: TRBV12-3/TRBV12-4; j_call: TRBJ2-5; cdr3_aa: CASSGGRLETQYF
v_call: TRBV9; j_call: TRBJ1-1; cdr3_aa: CASSVAWGGTEAFF
v_call: TRBV12-3/TRBV12-4; j_call: TRBJ2-1; cdr3_aa: CASIPSQPRDRGDNEQFF
v_call: TRBV11-2; j_call: TRBJ2-1; cdr3_aa: CASSAGNHYNEQFF
v_call: TRBV6-5; j_call: TRBJ2-3; cdr3_aa: CASSRILSADTQYF
v_call: TRBV3-1; j_call: TRBJ2-1; cdr3_aa: CASSPGEGEQFF
v_call: TRBV11-2; j_call: TRBJ2-1; cdr3_aa: CASSLLTDNEQFF
v_call: TRBV7-3; j_call: TRBJ2-2; cdr3_aa: CASSPVRLAGNTGELFF
v_call: TRBV7-2; j_call: TRBJ2-4; cdr3_aa: CASSFVSSQLAKNIQYF
v_call: TRBV7-2; j_call: TRBJ2-1; cdr3_aa: CASSLQGLAGNEQFF
v_call: TRBV12-3/TRBV12-4; j_call: TRBJ2-5; cdr3_aa: CASSLSGIEETQYF
v_call: TRBV30; j_call: TRBJ2-1; cdr3_aa: CAWSVGASEQFF
v_call: TRBV20-1; j_call: TRBJ2-4; cdr3_aa: CSARDQILAKNIQYF